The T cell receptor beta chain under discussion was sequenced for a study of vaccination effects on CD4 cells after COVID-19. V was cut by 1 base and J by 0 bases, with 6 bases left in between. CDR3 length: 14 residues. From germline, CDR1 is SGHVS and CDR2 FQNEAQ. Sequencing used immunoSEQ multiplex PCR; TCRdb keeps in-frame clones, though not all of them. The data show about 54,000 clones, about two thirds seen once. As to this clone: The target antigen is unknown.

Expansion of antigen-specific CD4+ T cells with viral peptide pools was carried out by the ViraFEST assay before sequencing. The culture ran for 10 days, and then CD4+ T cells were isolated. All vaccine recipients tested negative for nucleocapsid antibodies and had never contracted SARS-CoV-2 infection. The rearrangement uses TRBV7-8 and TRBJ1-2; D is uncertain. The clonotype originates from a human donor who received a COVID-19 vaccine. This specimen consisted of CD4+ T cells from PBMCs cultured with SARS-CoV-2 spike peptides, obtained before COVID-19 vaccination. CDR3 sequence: CASSLGQSNYGYTF. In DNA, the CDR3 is TGTGCCAGCAGCTTAGGGCAGTCTAACTATGGCTACACCTTC.